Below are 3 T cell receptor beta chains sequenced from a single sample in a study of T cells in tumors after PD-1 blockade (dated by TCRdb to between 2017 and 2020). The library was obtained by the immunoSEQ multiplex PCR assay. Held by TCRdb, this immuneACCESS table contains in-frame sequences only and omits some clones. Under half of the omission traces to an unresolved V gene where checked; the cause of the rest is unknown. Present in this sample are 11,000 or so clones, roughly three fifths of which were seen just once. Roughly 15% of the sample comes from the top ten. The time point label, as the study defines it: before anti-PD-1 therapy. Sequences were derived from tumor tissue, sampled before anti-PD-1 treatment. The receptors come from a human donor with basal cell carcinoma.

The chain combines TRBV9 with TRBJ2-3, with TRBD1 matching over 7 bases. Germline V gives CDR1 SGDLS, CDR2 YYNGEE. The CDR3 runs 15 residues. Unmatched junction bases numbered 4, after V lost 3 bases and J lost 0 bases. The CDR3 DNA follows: TGTGCCAGCAGCGCAAGGACAGGAAGCACAGATACGCAGTATTTT. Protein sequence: CASSARTGSTDTQYF. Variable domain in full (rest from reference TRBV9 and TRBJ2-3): DSGVTQTPKHLITATGQRVTLRCSPRSGDLSVYWYQQSLDQGLQFLIQYYNGEERAKGNILERFSAQQFPDLHSELNLSSLELGDSALYFCASSARTGSTDTQYFGPGTRLTVL.

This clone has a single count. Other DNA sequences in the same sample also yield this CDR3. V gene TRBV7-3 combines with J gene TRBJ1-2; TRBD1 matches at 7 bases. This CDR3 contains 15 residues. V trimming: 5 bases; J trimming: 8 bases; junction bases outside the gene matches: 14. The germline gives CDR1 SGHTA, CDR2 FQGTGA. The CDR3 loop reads CASSTNQGAGGGYTF. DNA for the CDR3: TGTGCCAGCAGCACAAACCAGGGAGCAGGGGGGGGCTACACCTTC.

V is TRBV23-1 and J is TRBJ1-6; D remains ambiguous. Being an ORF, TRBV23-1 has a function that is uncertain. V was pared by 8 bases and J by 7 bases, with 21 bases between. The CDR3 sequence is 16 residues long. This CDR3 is CASASPPAFQNSPLHF. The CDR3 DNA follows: TGCGCCAGCGCCTCCCCCCCGGCTTTCCAGAATTCACCCCTCCACTTT.